At least ten counts were recorded for the clone carrying this T cell receptor (beta chain). The data originate from a study of T cells after yellow fever vaccination. Each CDR3 protein gets one entry after TCRdb re-called the 5' RACE reads with MiXCR. The sample holds around 67,000 distinct CDR3 sequences; around 6.5% are singletons and the top ten take about a third. Specimen: CD8+ T cells sorted from PBMCs, collected 5 days after the first yellow fever vaccination. The TCR was taken from a young man who received the YFV17D yellow fever vaccine.

CDR3 bases: TGTGCCACCAGCACCCACTGGAAAACAGATACGCAGTATTTT. Its protein is CATSTHWKTDTQYF. The rearrangement links TRBV15 to TRBJ2-3; D call uncertain. This CDR3 spans 14 amino acids. V lost 4 bases and J lost 3, with 11 bases in between. Per germline, CDR1 LNHNV and CDR2 YYDKDF (reference sequence).